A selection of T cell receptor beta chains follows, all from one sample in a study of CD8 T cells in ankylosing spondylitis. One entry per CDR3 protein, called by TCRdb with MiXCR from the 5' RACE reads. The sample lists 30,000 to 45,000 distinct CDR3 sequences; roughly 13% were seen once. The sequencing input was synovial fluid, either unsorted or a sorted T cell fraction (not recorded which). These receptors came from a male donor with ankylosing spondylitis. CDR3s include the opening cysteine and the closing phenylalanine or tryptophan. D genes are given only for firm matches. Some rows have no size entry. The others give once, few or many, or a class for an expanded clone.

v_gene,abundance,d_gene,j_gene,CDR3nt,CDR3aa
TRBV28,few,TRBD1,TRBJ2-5,TGTGCCAGCAGTTTATATAGACAGGGGGCAGGGACCCAGTACTTC,CASSLYRQGAGTQYF
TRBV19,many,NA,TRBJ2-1,TGTGCCAGTAGTATAGGGGGTCAGGGTTGGAACAATGAGCAGTTCTTC,CASSIGGQGWNNEQFF
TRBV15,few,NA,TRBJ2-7,TGTGCCACCAGCAAGCCAGGGTCCGGCTACGAGCAGTACTTC,CATSKPGSGYEQYF
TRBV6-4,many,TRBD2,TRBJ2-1,TGTGCCAGCAGTGAGATAGCGGGAGGGCAAAATGAGCAGTTCTTC,CASSEIAGGQNEQFF
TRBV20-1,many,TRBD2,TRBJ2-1,TGCAGTGCTAGAGGGAGGGAGGGGTACAATGAGCAGTTCTTC,CSARGREGYNEQFF
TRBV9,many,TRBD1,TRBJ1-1,TGTGCCAGCAGCGTAGGCAGGGGGTTGGGCACTGAAGCTTTCTTT,CASSVGRGLGTEAFF
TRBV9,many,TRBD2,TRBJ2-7,TGTGCCAGCAGCGCCGAATACCTAGCGGCCGAGCAGTACTTC,CASSAEYLAAEQYF
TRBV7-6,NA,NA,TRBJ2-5,TGTGCCAGCAGCTTCGGTGGGGGGACCCAAGAGACCCAGTACTTC,CASSFGGGTQETQYF
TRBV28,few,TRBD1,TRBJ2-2,TGTGCCAGCAGTTACGGGGACAGGGAAACCGGGGAGCTGTTTTTT,CASSYGDRETGELFF
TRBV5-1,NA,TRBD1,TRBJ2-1,TGCGCCAGCAGCTTTGCCGGGACAGGGTTATACAATGAGCAGTTCTTC,CASSFAGTGLYNEQFF
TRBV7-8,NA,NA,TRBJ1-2,TGTGCCAGCAGCACCGGACAGTATAACTATGGCTACACCTTC,CASSTGQYNYGYTF
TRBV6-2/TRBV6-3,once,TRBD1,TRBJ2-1,TGTGCCAGCAGTCGGCCGTTTGTCAGGGGGCGTCTAGCGCCCCGGCCATATGAGCAGTTCTTC,CASSRPFVRGRLAPRPYEQFF
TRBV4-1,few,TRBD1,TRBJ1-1,TGCGCCAGCAGCCAACGGGACAGGGAGATCCCAGAAGCTTTCTTT,CASSQRDREIPEAFF
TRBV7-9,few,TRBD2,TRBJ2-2,TGTGCCAGCAGAATTAGCGGGGGTAACACCGGGGAGCTGTTTTTT,CASRISGGNTGELFF
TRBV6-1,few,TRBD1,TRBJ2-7,TGTGCCAGCAGGGACACAGGGGGGTCCTACGAGCAGTACTTC,CASRDTGGSYEQYF
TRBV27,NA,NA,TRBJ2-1,TGTGCCAGCAGTTTCGCGCCCCGCAATGAGCAGTTCTTC,CASSFAPRNEQFF
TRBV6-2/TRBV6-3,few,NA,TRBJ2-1,TGTGCCAGCAGGTACGGGAGAATGGTTGAGCAGTTCTTC,CASRYGRMVEQFF
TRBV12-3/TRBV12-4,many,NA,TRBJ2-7,TGTGCCAGCAGTTTAATGCCCGACGAGCAGTACTTC,CASSLMPDEQYF
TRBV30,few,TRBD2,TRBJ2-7,TGTGTCCCCCTAGCTAGCGGGAAATACGAGCAGTACTTC,CVPLASGKYEQYF
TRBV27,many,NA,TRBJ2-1,TGTGCCAGCAGTTTATTAAGGCAGCACAATGAGCAGTTCTTC,CASSLLRQHNEQFF
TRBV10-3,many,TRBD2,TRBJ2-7,TGTGCCATTAATACTTTAGCGGGAGGGCCGGGTATCGAGCAGTACTTC,CAINTLAGGPGIEQYF
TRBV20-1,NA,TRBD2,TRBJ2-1,TGCAGTGCTAGATTCAGCGGGAGCCAGAATGAGCAGTTCTTC,CSARFSGSQNEQFF
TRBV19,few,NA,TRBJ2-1,TGTGCCACCAAATCCGGGGCGGCCTACAATGAGCAGTTCTTC,CATKSGAAYNEQFF
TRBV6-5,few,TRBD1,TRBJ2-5,TGTGCCAGCAGTTACCCCCGACAGGGGGGTAGCCCGGGCGAGACCCAGTACTTC,CASSYPRQGGSPGETQYF
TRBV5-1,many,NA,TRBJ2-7,TGCGCCAGCAGCCCCCCTGGACTGAGCTCCTACGAGCAGTACTTC,CASSPPGLSSYEQYF
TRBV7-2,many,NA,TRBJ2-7,TGTGCCAGCAGCTTAATTGGCAGCCCCTACGAGCAGTACTTC,CASSLIGSPYEQYF
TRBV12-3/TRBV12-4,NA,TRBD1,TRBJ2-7,TGTGCCAGCAGTGGGGCGGACAGGTCCTACGAGCAGTACTTC,CASSGADRSYEQYF
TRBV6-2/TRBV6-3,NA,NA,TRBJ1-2,TGTGCCAGCCTGAACAGGGCTACGGGCTATGGCTACACCTTC,CASLNRATGYGYTF
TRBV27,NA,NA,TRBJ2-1,TGTGCCAGCAGTTTCTGGGACAACGCGAGATACAATGAGCAGTTCTTC,CASSFWDNARYNEQFF
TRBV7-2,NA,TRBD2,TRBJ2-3,TGTGCCAGCAGCGAAACCTCTAGCGGAGTGGGAACAGATACGCAGTATTTT,CASSETSSGVGTDTQYF
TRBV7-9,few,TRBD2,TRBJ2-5,TGTGCCAGCAGCTACGGACTAGCGGGAGGGCAAGAGACCCAGTACTTC,CASSYGLAGGQETQYF
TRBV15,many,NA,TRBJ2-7,TGTGCCACCAGCAGAGATAAGGGGCCGGGGTACGAGCAGTACTTC,CATSRDKGPGYEQYF
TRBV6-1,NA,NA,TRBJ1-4,TGTGCCAGCAGTGAAGGGGCAGGGGAGGAAAAACTGTTTTTT,CASSEGAGEEKLFF
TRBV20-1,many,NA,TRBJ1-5,TGCAGTGCTAGAGAGCCACGGACCCAACACCTTCAGCCCCAGCATTTT,CSAREPRTQHLQPQHF
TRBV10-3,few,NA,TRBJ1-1,TGTGCCATCAGAACGGCGGGGACTGAAGCTTTCTTT,CAIRTAGTEAFF
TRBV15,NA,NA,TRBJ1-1,TGTGCCACCAGCAGAGATCGAAACAGGGTGGGGACTGAAGCTTTCTTT,CATSRDRNRVGTEAFF
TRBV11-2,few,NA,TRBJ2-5,TGTGCCAGCAGCTCCTGGCCAGAACAAGAGACCCAGTACTTC,CASSSWPEQETQYF
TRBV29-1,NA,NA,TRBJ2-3,TGCAGCGGGCGGGACGGTGGGACAGATACGCAGTATTTT,CSGRDGGTDTQYF
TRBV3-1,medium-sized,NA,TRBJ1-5,TGTGCCAGCAGCCACGGCGGGGAAGTTCAGCCCCAGCATTTT,CASSHGGEVQPQHF
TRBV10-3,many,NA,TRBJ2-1,TGTGCCATCAGGGGGGGTATAGGCAATGAGCAGTTCTTC,CAIRGGIGNEQFF
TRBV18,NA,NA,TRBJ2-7,TGTGCCAGCTCACCACTAGAGATGCACGAGCAGTACTTC,CASSPLEMHEQYF
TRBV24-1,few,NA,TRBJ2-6,TGTGCCACCAGTGATTGGAAAGGGTCTGGGGCCAACGTCCTGACTTTC,CATSDWKGSGANVLTF
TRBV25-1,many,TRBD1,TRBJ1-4,TGTGCCAGCGGGACAGGTGGGGAAAAACTGTTTTTT,CASGTGGEKLFF
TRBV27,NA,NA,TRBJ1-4,TGTGCCAAGCCGGGACCCGACCAGGAAAAACTGTTTTTT,CAKPGPDQEKLFF
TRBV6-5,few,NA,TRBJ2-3,TGTGCCAGCAGTTACAGGACGTACAGAACCACAGATACGCAGTATTTT,CASSYRTYRTTDTQYF
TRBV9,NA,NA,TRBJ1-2,TGTGCCAGCAGCGTAGCGGGGGGCTACACCTTC,CASSVAGGYTF